Presented here are 2 T cell receptor beta chains from one specimen sequenced in a study of T cell responses to AZD1222 COVID-19 vaccine. TCRdb keeps only in-frame clones here, not all; method: immunoSEQ multiplex PCR. The data contain approximately 200,000 clones, more than 85% of them singletons. The sequencing used peripheral blood, collected 28 days after the second AZD1222 dose. These TCRs come from an adult who received the AZD1222 COVID-19 vaccine.

This chain uses TRBV6-5 with TRBJ2-5; TRBD2 is a possible D gene (6 bases). This CDR3 is 13 amino acids long. Trimming left V 4 bases short and J 5 bases short, with 11 bases between. The germline V gene encodes CDR1 MNHEY and CDR2 SVGAGI. The DNA of the CDR3 is TGTGCCAGCAGTTTTGGGACTTCTGAGACCCAGTACTTC. It specifies CASSFGTSETQYF.

The chain is built from TRBV3-1 (or the pseudogene TRBV3-2) and TRBJ2-5; D possibly matches TRBD1 or TRBD2 (5 bases each). This CDR3 has 13 residues. Trimming took off 4 bases at V and 3 bases at J, with 9 bases between the two ends. Germline V gene data show CDR1 as LGHDT and CDR2 as YNNKEL (reference sequence). The CDR3, as DNA: TGTGCCAGCAGCCGTCTGGGGGAAGAGACCCAGTACTTC. Amino acids: CASSRLGEETQYF.